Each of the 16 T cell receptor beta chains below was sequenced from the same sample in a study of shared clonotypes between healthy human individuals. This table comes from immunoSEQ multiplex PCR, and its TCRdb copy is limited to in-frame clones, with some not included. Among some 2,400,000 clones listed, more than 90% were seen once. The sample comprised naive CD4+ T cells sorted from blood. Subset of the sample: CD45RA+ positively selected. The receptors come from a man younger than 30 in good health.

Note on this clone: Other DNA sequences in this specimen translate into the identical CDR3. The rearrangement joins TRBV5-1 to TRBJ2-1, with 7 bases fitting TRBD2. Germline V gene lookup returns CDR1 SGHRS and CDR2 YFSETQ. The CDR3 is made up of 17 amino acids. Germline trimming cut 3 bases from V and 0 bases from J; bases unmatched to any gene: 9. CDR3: CASSSTLAGVSYNEQFF. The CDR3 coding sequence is TGCGCCAGCAGCTCAACTTTAGCGGGCGTCTCCTACAATGAGCAGTTCTTC.

As DNA, the CDR3 is TGTGCCAGCAGTCTGGATGGGTCTACCTACGAGCAGTACTTC. Amino acid sequence: CASSLDGSTYEQYF. J is TRBJ2-7 and V is TRBV6-5; no reliable D call. Trimming removed 5 bases at V and 2 bases at J, with 13 bases between. CDR1 and CDR2 from the germline V gene are MNHEY and SVGAGI. The CDR3 is 14 amino acids.

CDR3 loop: CASSLNRGVGQPQHF. CDR3 DNA: TGTGCCAGCAGTTTAAATAGGGGCGTGGGGCAGCCCCAGCATTTT. The chain employs TRBV28 and TRBJ1-5; D is perhaps TRBD1 (5 bases). CDR3 size: 15 residues. Trimming took 2 bases from V and 7 from J, leaving 15 bases between them. Germline lookup yields CDR1 MDHEN and CDR2 SYDVKM.

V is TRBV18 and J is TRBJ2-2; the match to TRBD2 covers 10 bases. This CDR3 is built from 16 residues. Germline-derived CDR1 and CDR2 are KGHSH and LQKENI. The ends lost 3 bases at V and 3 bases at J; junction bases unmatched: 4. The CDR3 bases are TGTGCCAGCTCACCCCTAGCGGGAGCGGACACCGGGGAGCTGTTTTTT. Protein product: CASSPLAGADTGELFF.

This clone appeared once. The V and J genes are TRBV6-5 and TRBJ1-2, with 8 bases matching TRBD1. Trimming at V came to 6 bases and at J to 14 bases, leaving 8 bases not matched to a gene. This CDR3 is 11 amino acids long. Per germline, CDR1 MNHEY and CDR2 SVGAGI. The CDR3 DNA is TGTGCCAGCAGCAACAGGGGGTTTAAGACCTTC. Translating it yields CASSNRGFKTF.

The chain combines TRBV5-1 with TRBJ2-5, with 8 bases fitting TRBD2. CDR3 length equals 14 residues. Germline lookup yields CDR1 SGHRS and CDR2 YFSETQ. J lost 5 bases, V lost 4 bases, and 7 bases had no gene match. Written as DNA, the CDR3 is TGCGCCAGCAGCGTCGGGACTAGTTGGGAGACCCAGTACTTC. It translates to CASSVGTSWETQYF.

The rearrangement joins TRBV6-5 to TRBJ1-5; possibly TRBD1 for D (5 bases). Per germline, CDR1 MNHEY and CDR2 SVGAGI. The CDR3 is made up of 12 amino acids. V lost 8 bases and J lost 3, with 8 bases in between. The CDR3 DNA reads TGTGCCAGCGACAGATTCAATCAGCCCCAGCATTTT. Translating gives CASDRFNQPQHF.

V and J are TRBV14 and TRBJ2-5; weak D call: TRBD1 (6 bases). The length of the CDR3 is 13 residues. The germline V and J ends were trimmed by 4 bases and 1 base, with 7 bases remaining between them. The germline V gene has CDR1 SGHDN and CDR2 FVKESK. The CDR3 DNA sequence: TGTGCCAGCAGCCGGGACATCCAAGAGACCCAGTACTTC. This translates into CASSRDIQETQYF. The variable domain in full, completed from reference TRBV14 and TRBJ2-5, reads EAGVTQFPSHSVIEKGQTVTLRCDPISGHDNLYWYRRVMGKEIKFLLHFVKESKQDESGMPNNRFLAERTGGTYSTLKVQPAELEDSGVYFCASSRDIQETQYFGPGTRLLVL.

CDR3: CASSQEGSSNEQFF. CDR3 DNA sequence: TGTGCCAGCAGCCAAGAAGGCAGTTCCAATGAGCAGTTCTTC. J is TRBJ2-1 and V is TRBV4-2, with D unclear. V was shortened by 0 bases and J by 6 bases, with 9 bases between the two germline ends. The CDR3 loop spans 14 amino acids. CDR1 is LGHNA and CDR2 is YNFKEQ in the germline V gene.

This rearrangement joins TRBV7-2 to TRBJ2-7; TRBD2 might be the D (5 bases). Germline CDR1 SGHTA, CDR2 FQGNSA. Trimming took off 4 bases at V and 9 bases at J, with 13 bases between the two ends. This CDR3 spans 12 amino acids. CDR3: CASSSILGRQYF. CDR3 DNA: TGTGCCAGCAGCTCCATACTAGGGAGGCAGTACTTC. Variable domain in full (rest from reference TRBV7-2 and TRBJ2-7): GAGVSQSPSNKVTEKGKDVELRCDPISGHTALYWYRQSLGQGLEFLIYFQGNSAPDKSGLPSDRFSAERTGGSVSTLTIQRTQQEDSAVYLCASSSILGRQYFGPGTRLTVT.

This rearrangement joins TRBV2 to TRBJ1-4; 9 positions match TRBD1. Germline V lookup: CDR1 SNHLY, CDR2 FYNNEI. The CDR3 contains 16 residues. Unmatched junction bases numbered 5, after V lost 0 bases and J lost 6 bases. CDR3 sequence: CASSEAMDRGYEKLFF. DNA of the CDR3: TGTGCCAGCAGTGAAGCTATGGACAGGGGATATGAAAAACTGTTTTTT.

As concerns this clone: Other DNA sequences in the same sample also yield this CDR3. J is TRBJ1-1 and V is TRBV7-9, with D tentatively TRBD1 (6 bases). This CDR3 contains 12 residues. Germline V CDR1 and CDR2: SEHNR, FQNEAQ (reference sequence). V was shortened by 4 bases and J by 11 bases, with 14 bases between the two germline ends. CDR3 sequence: CASSSQGREAFF. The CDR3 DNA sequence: TGTGCCAGCAGCTCTCAGGGGAGGGAGGCTTTCTTT. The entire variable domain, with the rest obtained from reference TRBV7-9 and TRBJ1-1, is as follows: DTGVSQNPRHKITKRGQNVTFRCDPISEHNRLYWYRQTLGQGPEFLTYFQNEAQLEKSRLLSDRFSAERPKGSFSTLEIQRTEQGDSAMYLCASSSQGREAFFGQGTRLTVV.

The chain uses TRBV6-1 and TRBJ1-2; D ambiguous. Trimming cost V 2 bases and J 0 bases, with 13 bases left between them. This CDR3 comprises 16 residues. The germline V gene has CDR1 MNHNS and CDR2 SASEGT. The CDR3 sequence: CASSEHSLRANYGYTF. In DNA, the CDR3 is TGTGCCAGCAGTGAACACAGCCTAAGAGCTAACTATGGCTACACCTTC.

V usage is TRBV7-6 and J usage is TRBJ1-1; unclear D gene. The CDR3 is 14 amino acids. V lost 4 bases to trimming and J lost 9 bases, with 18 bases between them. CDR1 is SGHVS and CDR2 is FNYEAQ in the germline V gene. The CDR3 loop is CASSSGTISGQAFF. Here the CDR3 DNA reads TGTGCCAGCAGCTCGGGAACCATCTCAGGACAAGCTTTCTTT.

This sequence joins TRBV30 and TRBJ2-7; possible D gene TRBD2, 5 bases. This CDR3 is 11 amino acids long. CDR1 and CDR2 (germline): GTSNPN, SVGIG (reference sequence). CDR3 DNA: TGTGCTTTACGGGGCTCCTACGAGCAGTACTTC. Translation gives CALRGSYEQYF.

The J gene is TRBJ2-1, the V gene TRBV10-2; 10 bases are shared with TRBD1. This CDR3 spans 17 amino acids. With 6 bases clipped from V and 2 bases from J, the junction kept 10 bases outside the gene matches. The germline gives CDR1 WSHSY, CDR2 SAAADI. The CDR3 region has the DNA TGCGCCAGCAGGGACCCGGGACAGGGGCAAACCTACAATGAGCAGTTCTTC. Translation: CASRDPGQGQTYNEQFF.